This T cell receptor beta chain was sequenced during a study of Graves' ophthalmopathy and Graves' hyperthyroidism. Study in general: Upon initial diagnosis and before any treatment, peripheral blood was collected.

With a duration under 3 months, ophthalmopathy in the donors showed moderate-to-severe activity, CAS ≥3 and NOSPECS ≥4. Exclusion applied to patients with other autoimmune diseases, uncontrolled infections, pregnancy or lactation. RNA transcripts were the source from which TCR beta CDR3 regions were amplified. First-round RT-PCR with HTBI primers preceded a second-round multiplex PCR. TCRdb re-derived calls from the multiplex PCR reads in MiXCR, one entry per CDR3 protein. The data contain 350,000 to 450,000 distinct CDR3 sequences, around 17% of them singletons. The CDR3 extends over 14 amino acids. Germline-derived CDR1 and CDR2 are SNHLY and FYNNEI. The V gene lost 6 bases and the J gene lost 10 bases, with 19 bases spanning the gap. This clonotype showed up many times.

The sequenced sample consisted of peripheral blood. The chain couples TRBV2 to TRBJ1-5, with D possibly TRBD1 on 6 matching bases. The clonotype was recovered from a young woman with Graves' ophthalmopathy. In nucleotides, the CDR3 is TGTGCCAGCAGGGAAAGGGGGGCACCCGGCCCCCAGCATTTT. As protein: CASRERGAPGPQHF.